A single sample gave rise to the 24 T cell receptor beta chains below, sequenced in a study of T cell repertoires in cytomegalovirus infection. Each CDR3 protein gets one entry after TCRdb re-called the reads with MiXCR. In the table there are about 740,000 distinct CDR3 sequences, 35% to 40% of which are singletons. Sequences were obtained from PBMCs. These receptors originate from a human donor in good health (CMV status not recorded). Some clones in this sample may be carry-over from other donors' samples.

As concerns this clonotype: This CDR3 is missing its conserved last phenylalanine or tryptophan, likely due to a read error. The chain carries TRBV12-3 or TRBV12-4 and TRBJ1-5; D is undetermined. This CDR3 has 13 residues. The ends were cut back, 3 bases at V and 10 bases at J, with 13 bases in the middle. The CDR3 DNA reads TGTGCCAGCAGTTTTCTGACGGGCGGCCCCCAGCATTTG. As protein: CASSFLTGGPQHL.

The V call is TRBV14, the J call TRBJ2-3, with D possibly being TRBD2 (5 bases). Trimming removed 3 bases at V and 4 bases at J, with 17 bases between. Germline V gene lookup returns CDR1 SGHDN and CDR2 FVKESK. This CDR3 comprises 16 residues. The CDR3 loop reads CASSQPRGAVPDTQYF. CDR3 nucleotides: TGTGCCAGCAGCCAGCCTCGCGGAGCGGTCCCAGATACGCAGTATTTT.

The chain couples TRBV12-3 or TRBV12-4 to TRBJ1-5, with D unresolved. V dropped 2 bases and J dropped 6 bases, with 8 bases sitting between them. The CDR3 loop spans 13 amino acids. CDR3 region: CASSLFQAQPQHF. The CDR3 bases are TGTGCCAGCAGTTTATTCCAGGCTCAGCCCCAGCATTTT.

In DNA, the CDR3 is TGTGCCAGCAGTGAACCACAGGGCCCCGCCAATCAGCCCCAGCATTTT. This translates into CASSEPQGPANQPQHF. The gene calls are TRBV28 and TRBJ1-5; D might be TRBD1 (6 bases). Trimming removed 5 bases at V and 3 bases at J, with 17 bases between. CDR3 length: 16 residues. Germline CDR1 MDHEN, CDR2 SYDVKM.

The CDR3 DNA reads as TGTGCCAGCAGGATACTTAGCGGTGCCTACGAGCAGTACTTC. Encoded protein: CASRILSGAYEQYF. The genes are TRBV6-6 and TRBJ2-7, with a possible D match to TRBD2 (6 bases). Trimming shortened V by 6 bases and J by 2 bases, and 14 bases separated the two germline ends. Germline V gene sequence: CDR1 MNHNY, CDR2 SVGAGI (reference sequence). The CDR3 is 14 amino acids.

CDR3 protein: CASSYIWTANTEAFF. CDR3 DNA: TGTGCCAGCAGTTACATTTGGACAGCGAACACTGAAGCTTTCTTT. The chain recombines TRBV6-2 or TRBV6-3 with TRBJ1-1; maybe TRBD1 (6 bases). Germline CDR1 reads MNHEY; CDR2 reads SVGEGT. V was trimmed by 2 bases and J by 1 base, leaving 11 bases between them. This CDR3 comprises 15 residues.

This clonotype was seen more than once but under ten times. The CDR3 loop is CASSMPDGYEQYF. CDR3 nucleotide sequence: TGCGCCAGCAGCATGCCGGACGGCTACGAGCAGTACTTC. V is TRBV5-1 and J is TRBJ2-7; D remains unclear. Trimming left V 4 bases short and J 3 bases short, with 11 bases between. The CDR3 is made up of 13 amino acids. Germline CDR1 SGHRS, CDR2 YFSETQ.

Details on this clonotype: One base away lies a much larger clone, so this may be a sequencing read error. The CDR3 bases are TGCGCCAGCATGAGGGATAGCTATGGCTACAACTTC. Its protein product is CASMRDSYGYNF. The genes are TRBV10-2 and TRBJ1-2; D gene unclear. This CDR3 is 12 amino acids long. Germline V CDR1 and CDR2: WSHSY, SAAADI.

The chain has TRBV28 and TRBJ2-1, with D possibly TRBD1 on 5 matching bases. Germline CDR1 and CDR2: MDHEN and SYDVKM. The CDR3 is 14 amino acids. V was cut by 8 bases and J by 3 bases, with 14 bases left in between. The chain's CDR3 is CASSIIQDYNEQFF. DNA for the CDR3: TGTGCCAGCTCGATCATACAGGACTACAATGAGCAGTTCTTC.

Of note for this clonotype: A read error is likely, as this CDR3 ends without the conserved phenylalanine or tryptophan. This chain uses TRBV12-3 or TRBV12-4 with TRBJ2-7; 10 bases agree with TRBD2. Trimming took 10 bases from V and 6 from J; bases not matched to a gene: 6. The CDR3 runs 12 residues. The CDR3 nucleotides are TGTGCCACGGGACTAGCGTATGGCGAGCAGTACTTA. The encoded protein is CATGLAYGEQYL.

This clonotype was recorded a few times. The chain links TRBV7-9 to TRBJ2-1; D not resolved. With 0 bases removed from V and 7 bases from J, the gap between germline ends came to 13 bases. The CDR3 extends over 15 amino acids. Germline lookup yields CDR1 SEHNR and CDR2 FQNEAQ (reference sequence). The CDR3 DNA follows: TGTGCCAGCAGCTTAGCGCTTGGGGTCAAGAATGAGCAGTTCTTC. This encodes CASSLALGVKNEQFF.

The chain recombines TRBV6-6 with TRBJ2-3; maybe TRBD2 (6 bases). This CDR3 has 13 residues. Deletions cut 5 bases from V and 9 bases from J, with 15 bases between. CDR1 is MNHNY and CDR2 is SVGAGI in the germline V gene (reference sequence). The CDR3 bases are TGTGCCAGCAGTCGGGAGAACGAGGGAACGCAGTATTTT. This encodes CASSRENEGTQYF.

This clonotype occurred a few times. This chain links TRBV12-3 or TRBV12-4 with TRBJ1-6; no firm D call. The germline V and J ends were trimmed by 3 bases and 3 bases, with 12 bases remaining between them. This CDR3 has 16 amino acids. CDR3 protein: CASSFGRAVYNSPLHF. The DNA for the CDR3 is TGTGCCAGCAGTTTCGGGCGAGCGGTCTATAATTCACCCCTCCACTTT.

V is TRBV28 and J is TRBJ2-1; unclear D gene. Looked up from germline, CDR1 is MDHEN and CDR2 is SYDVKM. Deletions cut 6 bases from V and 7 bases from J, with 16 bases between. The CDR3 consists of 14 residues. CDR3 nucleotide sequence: TGTGCCAGCAGCCCTCGTTCGTACGGGAATGAGCAGTTCTTC. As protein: CASSPRSYGNEQFF.

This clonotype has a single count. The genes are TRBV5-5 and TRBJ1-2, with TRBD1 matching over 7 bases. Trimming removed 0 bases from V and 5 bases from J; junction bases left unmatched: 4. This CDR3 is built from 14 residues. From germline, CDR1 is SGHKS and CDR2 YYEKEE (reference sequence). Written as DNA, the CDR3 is TGTGCCAGCAGCTTGGGGGACAGCCTTTATGGCTACACCTTC. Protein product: CASSLGDSLYGYTF. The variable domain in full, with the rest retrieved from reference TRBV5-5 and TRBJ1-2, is DAGVTQSPTHLIKTRGQQVTLRCSPISGHKSVSWYQQVLGQGPQFIFQYYEKEERGRGNFPDRFSARQFPNYSSELNVNALLLGDSALYLCASSLGDSLYGYTFGSGTRLTVV.

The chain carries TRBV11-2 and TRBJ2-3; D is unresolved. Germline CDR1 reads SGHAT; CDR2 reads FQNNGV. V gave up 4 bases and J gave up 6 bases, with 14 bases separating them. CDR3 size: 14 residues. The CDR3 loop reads CASSYLRLGDTQYF. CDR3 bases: TGTGCCAGCAGCTATCTCCGGCTAGGGGATACGCAGTATTTT.

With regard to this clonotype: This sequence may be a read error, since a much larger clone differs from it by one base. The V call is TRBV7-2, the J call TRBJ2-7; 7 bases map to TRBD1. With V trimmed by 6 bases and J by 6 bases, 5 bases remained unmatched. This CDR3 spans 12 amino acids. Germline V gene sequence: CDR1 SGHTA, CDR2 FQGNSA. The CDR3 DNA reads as TGTGCCAGCAGACTGACAGGGCCCGAGCAGTACTTC. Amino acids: CASRLTGPEQYF.

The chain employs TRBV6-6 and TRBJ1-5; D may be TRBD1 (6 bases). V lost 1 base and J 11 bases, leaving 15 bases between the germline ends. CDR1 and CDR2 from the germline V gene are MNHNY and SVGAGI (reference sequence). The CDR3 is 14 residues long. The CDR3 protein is CASSYFLGGQSQHF. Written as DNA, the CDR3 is TGTGCCAGCAGTTACTTTCTCGGGGGCCAGTCCCAGCATTTT.

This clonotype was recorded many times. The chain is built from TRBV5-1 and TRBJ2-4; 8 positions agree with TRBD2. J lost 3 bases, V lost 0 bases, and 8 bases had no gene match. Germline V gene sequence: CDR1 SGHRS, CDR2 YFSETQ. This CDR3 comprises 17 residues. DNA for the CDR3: TGCGCCAGCAGCTTGGAGGCGGGGGGCCCTGGCAAAAACATTCAGTACTTC. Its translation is CASSLEAGGPGKNIQYF.

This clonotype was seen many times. CDR3 nucleotides: TGTGCCAGCAGCTTTTTAGGGGGGGGAACTGAAGCTTTCTTT. Translation gives CASSFLGGGTEAFF. The V call is TRBV7-3, the J call TRBJ1-1, with D perhaps TRBD1 (6 bases). Trimming removed 3 bases from V and 5 bases from J, with 13 bases in between. From germline, CDR1 is SGHTA and CDR2 FQGTGA. The CDR3 is 14 residues long.

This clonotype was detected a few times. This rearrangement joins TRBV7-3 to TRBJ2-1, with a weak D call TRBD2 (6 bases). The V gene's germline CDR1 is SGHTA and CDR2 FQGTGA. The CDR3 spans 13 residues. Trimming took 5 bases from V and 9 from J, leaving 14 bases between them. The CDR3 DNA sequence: TGTGCCAGCAGCCTACATAGCGGCCGTGAGCAGTTCTTC. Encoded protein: CASSLHSGREQFF.

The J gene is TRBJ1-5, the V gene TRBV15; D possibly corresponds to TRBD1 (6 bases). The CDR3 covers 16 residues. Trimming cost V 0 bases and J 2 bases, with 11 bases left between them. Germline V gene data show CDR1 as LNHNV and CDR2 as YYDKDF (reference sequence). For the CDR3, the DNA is TGTGCCACCAGCAGAGATAGGCAGGGGCGCAATCAGCCCCAGCATTTT. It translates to CATSRDRQGRNQPQHF. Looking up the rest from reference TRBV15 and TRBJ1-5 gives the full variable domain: DAMVIQNPRYQVTQFGKPVTLSCSQTLNHNVMYWYQQKSSQAPKLLFHYYDKDFNNEADTPDNFQSRRPNTSFCFLDIRSPGLGDTAMYLCATSRDRQGRNQPQHFGDGTRLSIL.

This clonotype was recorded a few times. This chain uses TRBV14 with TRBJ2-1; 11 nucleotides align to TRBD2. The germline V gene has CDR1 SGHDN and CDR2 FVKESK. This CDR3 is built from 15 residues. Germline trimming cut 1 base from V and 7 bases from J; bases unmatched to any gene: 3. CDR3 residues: CASSQVAGGINEQFF. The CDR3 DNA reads TGTGCCAGCAGCCAAGTAGCGGGAGGGATTAATGAGCAGTTCTTC.

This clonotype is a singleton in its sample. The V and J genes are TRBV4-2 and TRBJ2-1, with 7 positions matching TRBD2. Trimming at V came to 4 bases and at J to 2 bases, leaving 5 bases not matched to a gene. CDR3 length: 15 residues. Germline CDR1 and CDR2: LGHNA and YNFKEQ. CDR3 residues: CASSPGLVAYNEQFF. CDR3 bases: TGTGCCAGCAGCCCCGGACTAGTAGCCTACAATGAGCAGTTCTTC.